This TCR beta chain was profiled in a study of CD8+CD57+ T cells in acquired aplastic anemia. About the research overall: CD4+ cell libraries from healthy donors averaged about 10.8 million reads. Study results and caveats: Comparison of patients with controls identified around 31 shared CD8+ CDR3 sequences.

About this clonotype: Its antigen is unknown.

V lost 3 bases and J 8 bases, leaving 19 bases between the germline ends. Germline V lookup: CDR1 MGHRA, CDR2 YSYEKL. This CDR3 region has 16 residues. Genomic DNA was employed as the template in profiling TCR beta VDJ and CDR3. MiXCR, applied by TCRdb to the reads, yields one record per CDR3 protein. The table shows around 180,000 distinct CDR3 sequences, with just under 65% occurring only once. The TCR originated in a human donor in good health. V usage is TRBV4-1 and J usage is TRBJ1-4; no firm D call. The sample was sorted CD4+, CD8+, or CD8+CD57+ T cells (not recorded which) from PBMCs. The CDR3 coding sequence is TGCGCCAGCAGCCAGGGCGGGGTGGTGGGGAGAGAAAAACTGTTTTTT. It yields the protein CASSQGGVVGREKLFF.